Below are 5 T cell receptor beta chains sequenced from a single sample in a study of blood T cell repertoires in COVID-19. Method: immunoSEQ multiplex PCR; TCRdb's copy keeps in-frame clones and lacks some. The sample lists a few hundred thousand clones, just over 85% occurring once. Sequencing used PBMCs or T cells enriched from blood (not recorded which). Every receptor here comes from a woman aged 40 to 50 with acute COVID-19.

This clone turned up a few times. The J gene is TRBJ1-5, the V gene TRBV24-1; TRBD1 agrees at 8 bases. The CDR3 consists of 16 residues. The V and J ends lost 4 bases and 6 bases, in that order; junction bases with no gene match: 10. Looked up from germline, CDR1 is KGHDR and CDR2 is SFDVKD. This chain's CDR3 is CATSDRGQGEFQPQHF. CDR3 nucleotides: TGTGCCACCAGTGACCGCGGACAGGGAGAGTTTCAGCCCCAGCATTTT.

This chain links TRBV10-3 with TRBJ2-7; D is perhaps TRBD1 (5 bases). V lost 2 bases, J lost 2 bases, and 10 bases lay in between. This CDR3 has 14 amino acids. Per germline, CDR1 ENHRY and CDR2 SYGVKD. The CDR3 DNA is TGTGCCATCAGTGAGGGGCGACAGACCTACGAGCAGTACTTC. It codes for CAISEGRQTYEQYF.

The V gene is TRBV23-1, the J gene TRBJ1-3; the D gene is possibly TRBD1 (5 bases). TRBV23-1 is filed as an ORF, its function uncertain. Trimming cost V 6 bases and J 3 bases, with 15 bases left between them. There are 15 residues in the CDR3. The CDR3 bases are TGCGCCAGCAGCCCCCGACAGTTTTTTGGAAACACCATATATTTT. This gives the protein CASSPRQFFGNTIYF.

The chain recombines TRBV10-3 with TRBJ1-1, with D hard to call. This CDR3 is built from 14 residues. Germline values: CDR1 ENHRY, CDR2 SYGVKD. V lost 0 bases, J lost 0 bases, and 5 bases lay in between. CDR3 nucleotides: TGTGCCATCAGTGAGTCGGCACTGAACACTGAAGCTTTCTTT. Translation gives CAISESALNTEAFF.

CDR3 loop: CASSFWGGNQPQHF. The DNA for the CDR3 is TGTGCCAGCAGTTTTTGGGGCGGCAATCAGCCCCAGCATTTT. This rearrangement joins TRBV28 to TRBJ1-5; D perhaps matches TRBD1 (5 bases). CDR1 and CDR2 from the germline V gene are MDHEN and SYDVKM. The germline V and J ends were trimmed by 3 bases and 2 bases, with 8 bases remaining between them. The CDR3 runs to 14 residues. The full variable domain, in which reference TRBV28 and TRBJ1-5 provide the parts outside the CDR3, is DVKVTQSSRYLVKRTGEKVFLECVQDMDHENMFWYRQDPGLGLRLIYFSYDVKMKEKGDIPEGYSVSREKKERFSLILESASTNQTSMYLCASSFWGGNQPQHFGDGTRLSIL.